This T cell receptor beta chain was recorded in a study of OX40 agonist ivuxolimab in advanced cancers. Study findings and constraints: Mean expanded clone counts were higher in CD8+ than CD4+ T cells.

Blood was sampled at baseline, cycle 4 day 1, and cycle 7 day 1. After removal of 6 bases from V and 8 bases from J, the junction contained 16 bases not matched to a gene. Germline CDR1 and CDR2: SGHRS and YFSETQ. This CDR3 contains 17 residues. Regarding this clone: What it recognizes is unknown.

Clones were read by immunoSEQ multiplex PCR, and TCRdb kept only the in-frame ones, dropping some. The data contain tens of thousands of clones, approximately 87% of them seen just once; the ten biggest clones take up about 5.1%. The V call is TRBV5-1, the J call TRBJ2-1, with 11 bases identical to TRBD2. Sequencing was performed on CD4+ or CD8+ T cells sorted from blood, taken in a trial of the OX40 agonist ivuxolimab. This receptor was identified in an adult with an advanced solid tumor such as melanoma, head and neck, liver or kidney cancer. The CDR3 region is CASNYGATSGSIHEQFF. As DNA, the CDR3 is TGCGCCAGCAACTACGGGGCAACTAGCGGGAGTATTCATGAGCAGTTCTTC.